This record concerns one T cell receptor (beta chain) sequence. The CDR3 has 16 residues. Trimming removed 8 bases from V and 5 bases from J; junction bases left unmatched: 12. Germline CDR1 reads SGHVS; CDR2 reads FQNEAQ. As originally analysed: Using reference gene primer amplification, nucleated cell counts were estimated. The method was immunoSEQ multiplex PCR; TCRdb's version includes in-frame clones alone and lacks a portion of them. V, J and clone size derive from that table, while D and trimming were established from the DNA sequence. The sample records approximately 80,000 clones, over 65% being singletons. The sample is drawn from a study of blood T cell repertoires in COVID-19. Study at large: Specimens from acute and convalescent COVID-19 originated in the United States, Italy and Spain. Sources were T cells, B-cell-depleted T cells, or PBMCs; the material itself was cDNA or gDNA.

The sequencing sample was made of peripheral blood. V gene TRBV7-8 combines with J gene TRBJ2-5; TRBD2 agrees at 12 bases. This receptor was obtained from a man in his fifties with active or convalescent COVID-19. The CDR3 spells CASCGTSGCVGETQYF. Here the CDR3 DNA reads TGTGCCAGCTGCGGGACTAGCGGGTGCGTTGGCGAGACCCAGTACTTC.